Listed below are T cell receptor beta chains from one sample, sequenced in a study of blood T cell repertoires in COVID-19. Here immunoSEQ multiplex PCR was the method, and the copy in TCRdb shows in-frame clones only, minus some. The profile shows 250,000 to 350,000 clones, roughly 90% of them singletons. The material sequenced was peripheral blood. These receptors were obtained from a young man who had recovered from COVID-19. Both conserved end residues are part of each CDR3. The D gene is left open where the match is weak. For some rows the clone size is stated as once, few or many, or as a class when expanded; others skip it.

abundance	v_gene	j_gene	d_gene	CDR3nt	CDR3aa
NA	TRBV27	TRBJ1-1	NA	TGTGCCAGCGCCAGGGTGTATTTGAACACTGAAGCTTTCTTT	CASARVYLNTEAFF
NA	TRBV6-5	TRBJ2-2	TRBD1	TGTGCCAGCAGCGATACAGGGGGCGGCTCCGGGGAGCTGTTTTTT	CASSDTGGGSGELFF
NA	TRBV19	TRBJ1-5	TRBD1	TGTGCCAGTAGTGGGGGACAGTTAAGCAATCAGCCCCAGCATTTT	CASSGGQLSNQPQHF
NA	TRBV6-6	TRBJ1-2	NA	TGTGCCAGCTCGGTCGGGCAGGGCTATGGCTACACCTTC	CASSVGQGYGYTF
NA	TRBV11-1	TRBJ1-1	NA	TGTGCCAGCAGCTTGGGCGTGTCAGGGGAATGCACTGAAGCTTTCTTT	CASSLGVSGECTEAFF
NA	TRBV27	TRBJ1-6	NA	TGTGCCAGCAGTTTGGCGGGTAGGAATAATTCACCCCTCCACTTT	CASSLAGRNNSPLHF
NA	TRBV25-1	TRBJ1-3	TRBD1	TGTGCCAGCAGTCCTGACAGGGGAGAAAACACCATATATTTT	CASSPDRGENTIYF
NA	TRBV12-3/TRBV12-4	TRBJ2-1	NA	TGTGCCAGCAGCACAGGTTTCTACAATGAGCAGTTCTTC	CASSTGFYNEQFF
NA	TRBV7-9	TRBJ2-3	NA	TGTGCCAGCAGGGCCGTGGGGGCAAGCACAGATACGCAGTATTTT	CASRAVGASTDTQYF
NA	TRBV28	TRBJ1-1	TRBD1	TGTGCCAGCGCCATAGGCGGGACAGGGGTTGCAGCTTTCTTT	CASAIGGTGVAAFF
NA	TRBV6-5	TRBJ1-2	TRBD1	TGTGCCAGCAGTTCAACAGGGGAAATGCACTATGGCTACACCTTC	CASSSTGEMHYGYTF
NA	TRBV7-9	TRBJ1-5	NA	TGTGCCAGCAGCTTAGAGGGGAAACAGCCCCAGCATTTT	CASSLEGKQPQHF
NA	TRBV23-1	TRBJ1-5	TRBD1	TGCGCCAGCAGTCAAACCAAACAGGGGGCGGGCAATCAGCCCCAGCATTTT	CASSQTKQGAGNQPQHF
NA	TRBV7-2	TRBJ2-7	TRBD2	TGTGCCAGCAGCATTAGCGGGACAAGCTACGAGCAGTACTTC	CASSISGTSYEQYF
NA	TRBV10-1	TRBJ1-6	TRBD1	TGCGCCAGCAGTGACCGCGACAGGGCTACATTGAAGGATTCACCCCTCCACTTT	CASSDRDRATLKDSPLHF
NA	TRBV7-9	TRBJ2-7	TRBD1	TGTGCCAGCAGCTACCTCGGGACAGGGGGCTACGAGCAGTACTTC	CASSYLGTGGYEQYF
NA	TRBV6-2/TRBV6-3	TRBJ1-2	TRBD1	TGTGCCAGCAGTTACTCCCAGGGGGCCGATGGCTACACCTTC	CASSYSQGADGYTF
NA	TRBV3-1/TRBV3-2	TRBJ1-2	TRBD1	TGTGCCAGCAGCCAGAGACAGGGGCTGGACTATGGCTACACCTTC	CASSQRQGLDYGYTF
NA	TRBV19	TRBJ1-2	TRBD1	TGTGCCAGTAGGACAGGGACCGAGGGTCGGGGCTACACCTTC	CASRTGTEGRGYTF
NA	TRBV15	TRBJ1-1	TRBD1	TGTGCCACCAGCAGAATAGACAGGGCGAACACTGAAGCTTTCTTT	CATSRIDRANTEAFF
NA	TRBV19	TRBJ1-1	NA	TGTGCCAGCGTACGACAGGCTGGGTACACTGAAGCTTTCTTT	CASVRQAGYTEAFF
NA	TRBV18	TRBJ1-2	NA	TGTGCCAGCTCACCAAGTTTTTCAGGAGGGTATGATGGCTACACCTTC	CASSPSFSGGYDGYTF
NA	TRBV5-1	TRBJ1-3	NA	TGCGCCAGCAGCTTGGATTCTTCGGGAAACACCATATATTTT	CASSLDSSGNTIYF
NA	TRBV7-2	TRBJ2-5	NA	TGTGCCAGCAGCTTAGCCCCTAGTGGGGGCCGGGAGACCCAGTACTTC	CASSLAPSGGRETQYF
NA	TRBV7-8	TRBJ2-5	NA	TGTGCCAGCAGCTTAGTCTCTCCAGAGACCCAGTACTTC	CASSLVSPETQYF
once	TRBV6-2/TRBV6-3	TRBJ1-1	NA	TGTGCCAGCAGTTCAAACACTGAAGCTTTCTTT	CASSSNTEAFF
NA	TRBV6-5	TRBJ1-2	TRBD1	TGTGCCAGCATATCCGGGACAGGGAATGGCTACACCTTC	CASISGTGNGYTF
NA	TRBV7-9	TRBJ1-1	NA	TGTGCCAGCAGCTTAGTAGTTAACACTGAAGCTTTCTTT	CASSLVVNTEAFF